Following are 7 T cell receptor beta chains from one sample sequenced in a study of breast tumors, draining lymph nodes, adjacent tissues. A single record per CDR3 protein comes from TCRdb applying MiXCR to the multiplex PCR reads. This sample carries some 250,000 distinct CDR3 sequences, under 35% of them seen once, and the ten largest clones take approximately 3.7%. Samples came from axillary lymph nodes draining the breast cancer. The sequencing sample was made of axillary lymph node tissue. Receptors originate from a female donor with breast cancer. Some clones in this sample may be carry-over from other donors' samples.

This rearrangement joins TRBV29-1 to TRBJ2-7; TRBD2 agrees at 11 bases. The CDR3 spans 17 residues. From germline, CDR1 is SQVTM and CDR2 ANQGSEA. The CDR3 reads CGNTRCLAGGSSYEQYF. As DNA, the CDR3 is TGCGGAAACACTCGGTGCCTAGCGGGAGGCAGCTCCTACGAGCAGTACTTC.

This clonotype has a count of ten or more. The rearrangement joins TRBV2 to TRBJ2-7, with 15 positions matching TRBD2. The CDR3 is made up of 17 amino acids. Germline assignment: CDR1 SNHLY and CDR2 FYNNEI. Trimming at V came to 6 bases and at J to 0 bases, leaving 6 bases not matched to a gene. The CDR3 region is CASRRGLAGGSSYEQYF. CDR3 in DNA: TGTGCCAGCAGGAGGGGACTAGCGGGAGGCAGCTCCTACGAGCAGTACTTC. The full variable domain, in which reference TRBV2 and TRBJ2-7 provide the parts outside the CDR3, is EPEVTQTPSHQVTQMGQEVILRCVPISNHLYFYWYRQILGQKVEFLVSFYNNEISEKSEIFDDQFSVERPDGSNFTLKIRSTKLEDSAMYFCASRRGLAGGSSYEQYFGPGTRLTVT.

The V call is TRBV4-1, the J call TRBJ1-1; D possibly corresponds to TRBD1 (5 bases). V dropped 5 bases and J dropped 7 bases, with 20 bases sitting between them. Germline lookup yields CDR1 MGHRA and CDR2 YSYEKL. The CDR3 runs to 15 residues. The chain's CDR3 is CASSEIGGGDYEAFF. The CDR3 nucleotides are TGCGCCAGCAGCGAAATTGGGGGGGGGGACTATGAAGCTTTCTTT.

This clonotype was seen at least ten times. The chain uses TRBV12-3 or TRBV12-4 and TRBJ1-5, with a tentative D call TRBD1 (6 bases). With 6 bases removed from V and 6 bases from J, the gap between germline ends came to 12 bases. The CDR3 extends over 13 amino acids. This CDR3 is CASRLTGSQPQHF. The CDR3, as DNA: TGTGCCAGCAGGTTAACAGGGTCTCAGCCCCAGCATTTT.

V usage is TRBV10-2 and J usage is TRBJ2-2; maybe TRBD1 (6 bases). The ends were cut back, 6 bases at V and 6 bases at J, with 14 bases in the middle. Germline loops: CDR1 WSHSY, CDR2 SAAADI. The CDR3 runs 14 residues. The CDR3 nucleotides are TGCGCCAGCAGGCGGCAGGGGTACTCCGGGGAGCTGTTTTTT. This sequence encodes CASRRQGYSGELFF.

The chain has TRBV5-1 and TRBJ1-2; possibly TRBD1 for D (5 bases). Trimming shortened V by 4 bases and J by 12 bases, and 22 bases separated the two germline ends. The CDR3 is 14 amino acids. CDR1 is SGHRS and CDR2 is YFSETQ in the germline V gene. The DNA of the CDR3 is TGCGCCAGCAGCACCGGACGGGGGAACTCTGGAAACACCTTC. Translation: CASSTGRGNSGNTF.

This clonotype was observed a handful of times. V is TRBV6-1 and J is TRBJ2-3, with D tentatively TRBD2 (6 bases). CDR1 MNHNS and CDR2 SASEGT come from the germline V gene. The CDR3 contains 15 residues. Trimming took off 1 base at V and 4 bases at J, with 12 bases between the two ends. In nucleotides, the CDR3 is TGTGCCAGCAGTGAAGAGGGTGGGGGGTCAGATACGCAGTATTTT. This sequence encodes CASSEEGGGSDTQYF.